This T cell receptor beta chain was captured in a study of blood T cell repertoires in COVID-19. Overall study context: The cDNA or gDNA used as material had been derived from T cells, B-cell-depleted T cells, or PBMCs.

Sequencing was performed with immunoSEQ multiplex PCR; in TCRdb, only in-frame clones are kept and a portion is missing. The sample contains some 150,000 clones, approximately 84% of which appear only once. The CDR3 extends over 16 amino acids. Trimming took 5 bases from V and 7 from J; bases not matched to a gene: 12. Germline assignment: CDR1 MNHEY and CDR2 SMNVEV (reference sequence). This clonotype was sampled from a human donor with acute or convalescent COVID-19. The donor label of this sample is uncertain. Sequences were obtained from peripheral blood. The chain joins TRBV27 to TRBJ2-1, with 9 bases identical to TRBD1. The CDR3 DNA follows: TGTGCCAGCAGTGCCTTGGGGGGGACAGGGAGGAATGAGCAGTTCTTC. This encodes CASSALGGTGRNEQFF.